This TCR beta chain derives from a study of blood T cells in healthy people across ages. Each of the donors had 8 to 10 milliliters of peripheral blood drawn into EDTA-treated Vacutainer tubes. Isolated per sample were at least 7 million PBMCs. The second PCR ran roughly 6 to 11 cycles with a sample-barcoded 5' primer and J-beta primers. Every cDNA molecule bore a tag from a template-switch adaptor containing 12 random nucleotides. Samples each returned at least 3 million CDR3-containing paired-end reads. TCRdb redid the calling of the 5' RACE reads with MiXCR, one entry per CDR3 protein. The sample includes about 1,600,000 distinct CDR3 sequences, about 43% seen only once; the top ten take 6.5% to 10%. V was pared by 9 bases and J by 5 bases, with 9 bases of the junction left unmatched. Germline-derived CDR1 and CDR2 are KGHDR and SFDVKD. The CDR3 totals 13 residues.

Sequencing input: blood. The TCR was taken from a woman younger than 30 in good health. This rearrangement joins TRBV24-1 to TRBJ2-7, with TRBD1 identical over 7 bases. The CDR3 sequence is CATRQGLYHEQYF. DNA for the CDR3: TGTGCCACCCGACAGGGATTATACCACGAGCAGTACTTC.